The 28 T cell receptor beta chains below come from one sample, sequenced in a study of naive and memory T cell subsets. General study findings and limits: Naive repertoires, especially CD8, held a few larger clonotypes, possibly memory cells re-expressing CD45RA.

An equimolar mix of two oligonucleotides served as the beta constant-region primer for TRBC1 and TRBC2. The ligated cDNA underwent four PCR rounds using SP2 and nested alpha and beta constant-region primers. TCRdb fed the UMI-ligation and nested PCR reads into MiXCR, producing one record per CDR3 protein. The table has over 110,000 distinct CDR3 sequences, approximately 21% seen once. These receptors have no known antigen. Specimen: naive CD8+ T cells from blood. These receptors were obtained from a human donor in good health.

The CDR3 DNA is TGCAGCGTTGAAGAGGCGGGAGCCCACGAGACCCAGTACTTC. As protein: CSVEEAGAHETQYF. V is TRBV29-1 and J is TRBJ2-5, with TRBD2 identical over 7 bases. Germline-derived CDR1 and CDR2 are SQVTM and ANQGSEA. Losses at the gene ends were 0 bases for V and 5 bases for J; bases not matched to a gene: 6. The CDR3 has 14 residues. The complete variable domain, with remaining parts taken from reference TRBV29-1 and TRBJ2-5, reads SAVISQKPSRDICQRGTSLTIQCQVDSQVTMMFWYRQQPGQSLTLIATANQGSEATYESGFVIDKFPISRPNLTFSTLTVSNMSPEDSSIYLCSVEEAGAHETQYFGPGTRLLVL.

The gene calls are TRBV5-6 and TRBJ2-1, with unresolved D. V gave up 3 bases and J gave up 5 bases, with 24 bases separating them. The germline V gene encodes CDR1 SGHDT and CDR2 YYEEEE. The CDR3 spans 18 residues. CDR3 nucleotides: TGTGCCAGCAGCTCACTTTGGGATGACTGGAACGCGAACAATGAGCAGTTCTTC. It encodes CASSSLWDDWNANNEQFF.

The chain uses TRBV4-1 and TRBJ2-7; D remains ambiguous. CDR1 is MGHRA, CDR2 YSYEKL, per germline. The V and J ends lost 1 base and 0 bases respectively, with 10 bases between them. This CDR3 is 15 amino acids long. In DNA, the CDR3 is TGCGCCAGCAGCCAAGCTTCTTCAAGCTCCTACGAGCAGTACTTC. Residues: CASSQASSSSYEQYF.

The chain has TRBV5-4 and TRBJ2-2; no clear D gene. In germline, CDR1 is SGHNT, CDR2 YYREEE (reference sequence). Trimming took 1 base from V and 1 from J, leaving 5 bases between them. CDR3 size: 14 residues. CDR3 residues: CASSLWENTGELFF. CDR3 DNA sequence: TGTGCCAGCAGCTTGTGGGAGAACACCGGGGAGCTGTTTTTT. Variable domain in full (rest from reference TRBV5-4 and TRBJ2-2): ETGVTQSPTHLIKTRGQQVTLRCSSQSGHNTVSWYQQALGQGPQFIFQYYREEENGRGNFPPRFSGLQFPNYSSELNVNALELDDSALYLCASSLWENTGELFFGEGSRLTVL.

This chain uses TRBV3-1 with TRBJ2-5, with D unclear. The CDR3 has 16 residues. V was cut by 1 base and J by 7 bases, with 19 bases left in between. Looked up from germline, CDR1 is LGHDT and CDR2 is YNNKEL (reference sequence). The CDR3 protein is CASSQGSWPPRVTQYF. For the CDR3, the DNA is TGTGCCAGCAGCCAAGGGAGCTGGCCACCAAGAGTGACCCAGTACTTC.

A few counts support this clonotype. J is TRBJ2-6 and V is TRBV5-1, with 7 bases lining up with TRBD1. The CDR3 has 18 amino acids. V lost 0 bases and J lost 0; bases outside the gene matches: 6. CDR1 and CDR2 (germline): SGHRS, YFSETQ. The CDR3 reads CASSLAVGTDSGANVLTF. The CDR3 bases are TGCGCCAGCAGCTTGGCCGTAGGGACAGACTCTGGGGCCAACGTCCTGACTTTC.

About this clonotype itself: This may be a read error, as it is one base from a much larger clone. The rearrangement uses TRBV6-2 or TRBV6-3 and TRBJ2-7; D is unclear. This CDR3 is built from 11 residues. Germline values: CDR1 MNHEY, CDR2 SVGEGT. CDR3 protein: CASSYSSEQHF. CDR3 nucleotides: TGTGCCAGCAGTTACTCGAGCGAGCAGCACTTC.

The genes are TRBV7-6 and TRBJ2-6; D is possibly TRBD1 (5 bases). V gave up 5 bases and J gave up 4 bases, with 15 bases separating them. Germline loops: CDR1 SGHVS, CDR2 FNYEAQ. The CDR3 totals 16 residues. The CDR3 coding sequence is TGTGCCAGCAGCCGCGAGAAGGGGCGAGGGGCCAACGTCCTGACTTTC. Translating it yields CASSREKGRGANVLTF.

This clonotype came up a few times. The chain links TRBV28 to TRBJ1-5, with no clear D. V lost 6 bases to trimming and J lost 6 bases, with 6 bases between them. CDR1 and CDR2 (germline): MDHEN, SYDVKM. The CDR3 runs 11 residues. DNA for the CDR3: TGTGCCAGCAGGAGGAGTCAGCCCCAGCATTTT. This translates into CASRRSQPQHF.

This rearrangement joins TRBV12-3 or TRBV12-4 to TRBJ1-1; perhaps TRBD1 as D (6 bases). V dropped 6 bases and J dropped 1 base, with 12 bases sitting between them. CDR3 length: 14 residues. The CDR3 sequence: CASSPGQSNTEAFF. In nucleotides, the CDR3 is TGTGCCAGCAGCCCGGGACAATCGAACACTGAAGCTTTCTTT.

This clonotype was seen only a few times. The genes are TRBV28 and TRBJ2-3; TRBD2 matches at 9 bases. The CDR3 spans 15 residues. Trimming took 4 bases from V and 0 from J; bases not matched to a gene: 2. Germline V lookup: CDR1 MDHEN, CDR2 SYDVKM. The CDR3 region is CASSYTSGSTDTQYF. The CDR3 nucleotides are TGTGCCAGCAGTTACACTAGCGGGAGCACAGATACGCAGTATTTT.

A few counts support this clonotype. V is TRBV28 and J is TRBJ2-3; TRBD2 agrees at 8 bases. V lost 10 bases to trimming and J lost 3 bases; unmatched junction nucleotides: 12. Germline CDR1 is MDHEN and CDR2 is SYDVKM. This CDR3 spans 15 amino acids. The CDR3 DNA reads TGTGCCATCAGGAAGCGGGAGCAATTGACAGATACGCAGTATTTT. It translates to CAIRKREQLTDTQYF.

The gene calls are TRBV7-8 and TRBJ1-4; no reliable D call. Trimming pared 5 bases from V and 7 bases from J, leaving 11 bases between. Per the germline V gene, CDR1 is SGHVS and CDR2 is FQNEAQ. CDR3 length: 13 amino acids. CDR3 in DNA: TGTGCCAGCAGCCGGGGTTGGGGTGAAAAACTGTTTTTT. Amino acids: CASSRGWGEKLFF.

The CDR3 is CASSIREDTEAFF. CDR3 DNA sequence: TGTGCCAGCAGTATCAGGGAGGACACTGAAGCTTTCTTT. V is TRBV27 and J is TRBJ1-1; D is perhaps TRBD1 (5 bases). The germline V and J ends were trimmed by 5 bases and 3 bases, with 10 bases remaining between them. CDR1 and CDR2 (germline): MNHEY, SMNVEV (reference sequence). This CDR3 contains 13 residues.

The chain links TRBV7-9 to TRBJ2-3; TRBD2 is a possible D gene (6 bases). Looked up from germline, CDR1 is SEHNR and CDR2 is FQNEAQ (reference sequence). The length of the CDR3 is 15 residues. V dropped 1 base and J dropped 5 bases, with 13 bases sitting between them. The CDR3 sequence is CASSLGIREQDTQYF. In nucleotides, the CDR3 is TGTGCCAGCAGCTTAGGCATTCGGGAGCAAGATACGCAGTATTTT.

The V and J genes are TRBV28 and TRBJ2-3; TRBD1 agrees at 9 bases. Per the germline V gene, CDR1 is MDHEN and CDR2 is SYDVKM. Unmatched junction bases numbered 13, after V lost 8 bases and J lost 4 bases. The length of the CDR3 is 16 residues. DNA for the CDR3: TGTGCCAGCGGAAACTTGGGGACAGGGTCAGCAGATACGCAGTATTTT. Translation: CASGNLGTGSADTQYF.

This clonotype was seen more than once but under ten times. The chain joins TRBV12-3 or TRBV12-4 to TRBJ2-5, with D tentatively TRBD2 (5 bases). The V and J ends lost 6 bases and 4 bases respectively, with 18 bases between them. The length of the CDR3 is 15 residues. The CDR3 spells CASRITGETRETQYF. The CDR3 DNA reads TGTGCCAGCAGGATAACCGGGGAGACGAGAGAGACCCAGTACTTC.

The CDR3 here is CASTSGGGEQYF. CDR3 sequence (DNA): TGTGCCAGCACCTCGGGAGGAGGCGAGCAGTACTTC. The V call is TRBV5-6, the J call TRBJ2-7; TRBD2 matches at 7 bases. Trimming at V came to 6 bases and at J to 6 bases, leaving 6 bases not matched to a gene. The CDR3 contains 12 residues. Germline V gives CDR1 SGHDT, CDR2 YYEEEE.

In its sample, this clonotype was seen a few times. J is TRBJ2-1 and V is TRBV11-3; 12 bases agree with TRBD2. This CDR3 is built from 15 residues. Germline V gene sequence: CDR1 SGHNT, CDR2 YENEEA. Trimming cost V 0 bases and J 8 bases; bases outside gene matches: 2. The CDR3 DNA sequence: TGTGCCAGCAGCTTAGAGACTAGCGGGAGCGATGAGCAGTTCTTC. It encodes CASSLETSGSDEQFF.

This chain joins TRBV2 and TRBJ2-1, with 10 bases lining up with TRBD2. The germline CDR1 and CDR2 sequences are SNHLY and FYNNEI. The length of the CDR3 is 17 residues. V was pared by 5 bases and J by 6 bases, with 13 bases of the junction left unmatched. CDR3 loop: CASSTGALAGPTNEQFF. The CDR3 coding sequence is TGTGCCAGCAGTACAGGAGCACTAGCGGGGCCTACCAATGAGCAGTTCTTC.

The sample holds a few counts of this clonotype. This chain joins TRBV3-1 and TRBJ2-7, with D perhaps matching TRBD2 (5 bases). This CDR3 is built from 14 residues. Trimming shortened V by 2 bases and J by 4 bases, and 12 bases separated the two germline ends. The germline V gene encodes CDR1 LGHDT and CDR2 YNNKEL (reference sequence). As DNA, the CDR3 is TGTGCCAGCAGCCAATCGCTCACTAGATACGAGCAGTACTTC. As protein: CASSQSLTRYEQYF.

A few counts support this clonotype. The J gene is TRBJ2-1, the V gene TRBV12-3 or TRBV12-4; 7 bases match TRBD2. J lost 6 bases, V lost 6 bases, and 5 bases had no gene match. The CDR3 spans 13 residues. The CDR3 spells CASRFGGTNEQFF. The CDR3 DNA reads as TGTGCCAGCAGGTTCGGGGGGACCAATGAGCAGTTCTTC.

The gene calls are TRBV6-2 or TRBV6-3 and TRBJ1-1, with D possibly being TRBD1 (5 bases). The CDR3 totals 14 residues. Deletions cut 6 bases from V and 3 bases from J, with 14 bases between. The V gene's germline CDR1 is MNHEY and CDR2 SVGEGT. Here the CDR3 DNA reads TGTGCCAGCAGAGCCGGGCAGGGTTACACTGAAGCTTTCTTT. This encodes CASRAGQGYTEAFF.

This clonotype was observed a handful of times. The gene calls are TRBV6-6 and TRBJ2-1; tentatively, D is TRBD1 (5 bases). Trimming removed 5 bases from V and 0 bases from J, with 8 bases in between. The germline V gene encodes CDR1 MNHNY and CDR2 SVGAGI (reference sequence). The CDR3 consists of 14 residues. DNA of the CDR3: TGTGCCAGCAGTCCCCAGGGCTCCTACAATGAGCAGTTCTTC. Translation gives CASSPQGSYNEQFF.

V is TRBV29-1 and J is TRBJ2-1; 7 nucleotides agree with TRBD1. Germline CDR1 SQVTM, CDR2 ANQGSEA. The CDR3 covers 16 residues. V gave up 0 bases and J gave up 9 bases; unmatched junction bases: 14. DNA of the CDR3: TGCAGCGTTGAAGATTGGGAACGACAGGGTCGTGTTGAGCAGTTCTTC. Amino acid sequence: CSVEDWERQGRVEQFF.

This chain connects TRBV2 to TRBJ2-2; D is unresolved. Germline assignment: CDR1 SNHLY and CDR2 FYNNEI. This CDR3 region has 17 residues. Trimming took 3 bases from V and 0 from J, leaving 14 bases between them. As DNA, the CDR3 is TGTGCCAGCAGTGAGGATTTGTATAGGACGAACACCGGGGAGCTGTTTTTT. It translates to CASSEDLYRTNTGELFF.

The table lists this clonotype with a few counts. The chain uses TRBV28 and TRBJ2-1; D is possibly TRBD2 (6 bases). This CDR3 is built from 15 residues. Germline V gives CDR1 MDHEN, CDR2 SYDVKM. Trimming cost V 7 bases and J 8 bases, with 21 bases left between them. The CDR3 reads CASNTGEGSIDEQFF. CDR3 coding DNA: TGTGCCAGCAATACGGGAGAGGGGAGTATCGATGAGCAGTTCTTC.

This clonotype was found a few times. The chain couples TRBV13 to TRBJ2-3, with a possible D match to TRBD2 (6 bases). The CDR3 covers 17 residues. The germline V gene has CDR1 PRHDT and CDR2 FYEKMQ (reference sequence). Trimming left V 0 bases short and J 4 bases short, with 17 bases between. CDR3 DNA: TGTGCCAGCAGCTTAGGGGAGGGTTCAGGTTTCGCAGATACGCAGTATTTT. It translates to CASSLGEGSGFADTQYF.